The 10 T cell receptor beta chains below were found in one sample sequenced in a study of T cells after yellow fever vaccination (dated by TCRdb to about 2019). What the treatment or condition label conveys for this sample: live attenuated yellow fever vaccine strain. Libraries were constructed by 5' RACE. Sequenced using an Illumina HiSeq 2500. The public reads were run again by TCRdb, first through fastp at Q25 and then through MiXCR, and only productive beta chains were kept. Rows with one shared CDR3 protein collapse into an entry with the most common genes and DNA. The sample table records about 500,000 distinct CDR3 sequences; about a sixth of these occur just once. The ten largest clones add up to 15% to 20% of the sample. Sequencing used PBMCs, obtained 5 to 6 days after the first yellow fever vaccination. These receptors were taken from a man between 18 and 35 years old who received the YFV17D yellow fever vaccine.

V and J are TRBV20-1 and TRBJ1-1; D gene uncertain. CDR3 length: 11 amino acids. From germline, CDR1 is DFQATT and CDR2 SNEGSKA (reference sequence). The CDR3 region has the DNA TGCACCTGTAAGGCGCGCACTGAAGCTTTCTTT. This gives the protein CTCKARTEAFF.

V gene TRBV27 combines with J gene TRBJ2-7; no clear D. In germline, CDR1 is MNHEY, CDR2 SMNVEV (reference sequence). Trimming pared 2 bases from V and 3 bases from J, leaving 8 bases between. The CDR3 is 13 amino acids. Written as DNA, the CDR3 is TGTGCCAGCAGTTTAGGGTTCTTCTACGAGCAGTACTTC. Protein sequence: CASSLGFFYEQYF.

This sequence joins TRBV11-2 and TRBJ2-2; D unclear. Looked up from germline, CDR1 is SGHAT and CDR2 is FQNNGV. V was trimmed by 8 bases and J by 5 bases, leaving 12 bases between them. The CDR3 spans 13 residues. CDR3: CASGSRVTGELFF. The CDR3 bases are TGTGCCAGCGGCTCAAGGGTGACCGGGGAGCTGTTTTTT. The whole variable domain, remainder taken from reference TRBV11-2 and TRBJ2-2, is EAGVAQSPRYKIIEKRQSVAFWCNPISGHATLYWYQQILGQGPKLLIQFQNNGVVDDSQLPKDRFSAERLKGVDSTLKIQPAKLEDSAVYLCASGSRVTGELFFGEGSRLTVL.

This clonotype has a single count. J is TRBJ1-5 and V is TRBV5-8, with 8 bases lining up with TRBD1. V was clipped by 3 bases and J by 12 bases; unmatched bases: 11. There are 14 residues in the CDR3. CDR1 and CDR2 (germline): SGHTS, YDEGEE. The CDR3 nucleotides are TGTGCCAGCAGCTCCGGACAGGGCCTCGGTGACCAGCATTTT. It yields the protein CASSSGQGLGDQHF.

This clonotype showed up just a few times. V gene TRBV9 combines with J gene TRBJ1-6; 8 nucleotides align to TRBD1. The trim removed 3 bases at V and 9 bases at J, leaving 5 bases unmatched. The CDR3 consists of 14 residues. Germline-derived CDR1 and CDR2 are SGDLS and YYNGEE. The CDR3 reads CASSADRVTSPLHF. CDR3 in DNA: TGTGCCAGCAGCGCGGACAGGGTGACTTCACCCCTCCACTTT.

This clonotype was picked up a small number of times. The chain links TRBV6-5 to TRBJ2-7; D is unclear. This CDR3 comprises 16 residues. The V gene lost 4 bases and the J gene lost 0 bases, with 16 bases spanning the gap. Germline V gives CDR1 MNHEY, CDR2 SVGAGI. The CDR3 is CASSSTDTSGSYEQYF. CDR3 sequence (DNA): TGTGCCAGCAGTTCCACCGACACCTCCGGCTCCTACGAGCAGTACTTC.

This clonotype was counted only a few times. This chain uses TRBV12-3 or TRBV12-4 with TRBJ2-5, with TRBD2 as a possible D gene (6 bases). Trimming cost V 3 bases and J 5 bases, with 16 bases left between them. This CDR3 is built from 15 residues. CDR3 coding DNA: TGTGCCAGCAGTTTGGCGGGGTTTGGAGGGGAGACCCAGTACTTC. Its protein is CASSLAGFGGETQYF.

This clonotype was seen more than once but under ten times. The gene calls are TRBV20-1 and TRBJ2-3, with 8 bases identical to TRBD2. Germline CDR1 DFQATT, CDR2 SNEGSKA (reference sequence). The CDR3 loop spans 15 amino acids. V lost 1 base to trimming and J lost 2 bases; unmatched junction nucleotides: 5. CDR3 protein: CSARGQRGTTDTQYF. The CDR3 nucleotides are TGCAGTGCTAGAGGTCAGCGGGGGACCACAGATACGCAGTATTTT.

This clonotype was observed a handful of times. The chain is built from TRBV5-1 and TRBJ1-2; 9 bases are a match to TRBD1. The V and J ends lost 4 bases and 4 bases, in that order; junction bases with no gene match: 11. The CDR3 has 16 residues. Germline V gives CDR1 SGHRS, CDR2 YFSETQ. CDR3 nucleotide sequence: TGCGCCAGCAGCACCCCGGGACAGGGCCCAAGCTATGGCTACACCTTC. It specifies CASSTPGQGPSYGYTF. The full variable domain, with the rest looked up from reference TRBV5-1 and TRBJ1-2, is KAGVTQTPRYLIKTRGQQVTLSCSPISGHRSVSWYQQTPGQGLQFLFEYFSETQRNKGNFPGRFSGRQFSNSRSEMNVSTLELGDSALYLCASSTPGQGPSYGYTFGSGTRLTVV.

This clonotype has more than one count but fewer than ten. The chain joins TRBV11-2 to TRBJ1-1; D remains ambiguous. CDR3 length: 14 amino acids. Germline CDR1 SGHAT, CDR2 FQNNGV. Between the trimmed V and J ends, which lost 0 bases and 4 bases, there was a span of 9 bases. CDR3 nucleotides: TGTGCCAGCAGCTTAGACGTTCTCGCCACTGAAGCTTTCTTT. Protein: CASSLDVLATEAFF. Filled out from reference TRBV11-2 and TRBJ1-1, the complete variable domain reads EAGVAQSPRYKIIEKRQSVAFWCNPISGHATLYWYQQILGQGPKLLIQFQNNGVVDDSQLPKDRFSAERLKGVDSTLKIQPAKLEDSAVYLCASSLDVLATEAFFGQGTRLTVV.